This TCR beta chain was captured by sequencing in a study of cytomegalovirus exposure and HLA in healthy donors. The study ran its PCR with 60 Vbeta and 13 Jbeta primers. Method: immunoSEQ multiplex PCR; TCRdb's copy keeps in-frame clones and lacks some. Of around 150,000 clones detected, around four fifths appear once; the ten largest clones hold 4.1%. The CDR3 is 14 amino acids. The germline V gene has CDR1 SGHNT and CDR2 YENEEA. Trimming shortened V by 1 base and J by 2 bases, and 9 bases separated the two germline ends. This TCR was recovered from a middle-aged man in good health and CMV-seropositive. The genes are TRBV11-3 and TRBJ2-7; D may be TRBD2 (5 bases). The specimen sequenced was PBMCs. The CDR3 DNA sequence: TGTGCCAGCAGCTTAGCGTCCGGGGCCTACGAGCAGTACTTC. It yields the protein CASSLASGAYEQYF.